This T cell receptor (beta chain) was captured in a study of blood T cell repertoires in COVID-19. The table came from immunoSEQ multiplex PCR; TCRdb's copy has only in-frame clones and leaves some out. The sample has 130,000 or so clones, about four fifths seen once. Germline V lookup: CDR1 KGHSH, CDR2 LQKENI. The CDR3 loop spans 16 amino acids. V lost 0 bases, J lost 2 bases, and 14 bases lay in between. The genes are TRBV18 and TRBJ2-7, with a tentative D call TRBD2 (6 bases). Material for sequencing was peripheral blood. The receptor's source is a human donor in a cohort sampled during active COVID-19. CDR3 residues: CASSPPIRGGAYEQYF. The CDR3 bases are TGTGCCAGCTCACCACCGATTCGCGGAGGGGCCTACGAGCAGTACTTC.